The present T cell receptor (beta chain) was sequenced within a study of T-cell memory formation after mild COVID-19. Overall study: There were largely donor-specific TCR clusters. Study-wide findings and caveats: CD4/CD8 balance characterized clones contracting day 15 to 85, and CD4+ skew characterized later expanders. Cross-reactive memory appears to have joined, as suggested by some responding clones showing up in pre-infection memory.

Amplification by 5'RACE using constant-segment primers produced TCR alpha and TCR beta cDNA libraries that carried sample barcodes and UMIs. TCRdb re-analysed the 5' RACE reads in MiXCR, keeping a single row per CDR3 protein. The sample lists approximately 440,000 distinct CDR3 sequences, around 20% occurring once. V dropped 7 bases and J dropped 7; count of bases not matched to a gene: 15. This CDR3 is built from 15 residues. Comments on this clonotype: Its antigen is currently unknown.

Sequences were obtained from PBMCs or a T cell subset sorted from them (not recorded which). This chain links TRBV12-3 or TRBV12-4 with TRBJ1-2; 7 nucleotides line up with TRBD1. The origin of this receptor is an adult woman who had mild COVID-19 (a few samples of this study predate the infection). Cell type and time point are not known. CDR3 DNA sequence: TGTGCCAGCAACTCCGGGAAGGGACAGACGGGTGGCTACACCTTC. This codes for CASNSGKGQTGGYTF.